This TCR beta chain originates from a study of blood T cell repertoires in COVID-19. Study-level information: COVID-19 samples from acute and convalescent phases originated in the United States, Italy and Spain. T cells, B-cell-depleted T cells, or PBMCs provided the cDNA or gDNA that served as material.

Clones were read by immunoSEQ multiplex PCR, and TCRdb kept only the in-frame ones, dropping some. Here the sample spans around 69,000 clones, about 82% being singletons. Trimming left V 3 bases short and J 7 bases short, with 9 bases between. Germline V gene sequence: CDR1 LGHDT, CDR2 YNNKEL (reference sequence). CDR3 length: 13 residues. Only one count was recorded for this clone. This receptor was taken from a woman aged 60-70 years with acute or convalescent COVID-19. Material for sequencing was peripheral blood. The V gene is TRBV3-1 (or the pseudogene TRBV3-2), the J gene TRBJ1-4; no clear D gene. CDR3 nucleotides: TGTGCCAGCAGCCATAATCGGGGTGAAAAACTGTTTTTT. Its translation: CASSHNRGEKLFF.